This entry features one T cell receptor (beta chain) sequence. Its specificity is not known. Only in-frame clones appear in the TCRdb table, and some are missing; sequencing was by immunoSEQ multiplex PCR. The sample consists of some 5,000 clones, around 86% of them appearing once. V lost 1 base and J 8 bases, leaving 20 bases between the germline ends. In germline, CDR1 is SGHVS, CDR2 FNYEAQ. CDR3 length: 17 residues. The sample comes from a study of chemoradiotherapy in HPV16-positive cancers. Points from the study as a whole: For HPV16-positive patients, expanding HPV-responsive T cells associated with longer recurrence-free survival.

The specimen was tumor tissue, collected from a patient who underwent chemoradiotherapy. The TCR originated in a human donor with HPV-associated anogenital cancer. The gene calls are TRBV7-6 and TRBJ2-2, with no clear D. The chain's CDR3 is CASSLGSELVRSGELFF. The CDR3 DNA reads as TGTGCCAGCAGCTTAGGCTCGGAGCTAGTGAGGTCGGGGGAGCTGTTTTTT.